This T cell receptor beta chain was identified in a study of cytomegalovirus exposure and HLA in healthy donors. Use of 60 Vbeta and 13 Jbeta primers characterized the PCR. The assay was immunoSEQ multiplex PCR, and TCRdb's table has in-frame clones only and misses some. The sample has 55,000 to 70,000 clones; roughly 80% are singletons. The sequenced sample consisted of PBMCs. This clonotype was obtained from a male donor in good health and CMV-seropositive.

The CDR3 reads CASSSQDSNEKLFF. The CDR3 DNA reads TGTGCCAGCAGCTCACAGGACAGCAATGAAAAACTGTTTTTT. This chain connects TRBV13 to TRBJ1-4; the D gene is possibly TRBD1 (6 bases). V was shortened by 4 bases and J by 5 bases, with 11 bases between the two germline ends. Germline assignment: CDR1 PRHDT and CDR2 FYEKMQ (reference sequence). This CDR3 spans 14 amino acids.